This T cell receptor (beta chain) derives from a study of cytomegalovirus exposure and HLA in healthy donors. The PCR contained 60 Vbeta and 13 Jbeta primers. Assay used: immunoSEQ multiplex PCR; TCRdb lists only in-frame clones, some missing. The sample includes about 160,000 clones, about three quarters of them seen just once. Of note for this clone: Its antigen remains unidentified.

Study-wide findings and caveats: An analysis that came later showed most CMV-associated TCR beta chains appearing HLA-restricted. The classifier reportedly diagnosed cytomegalovirus status with high specificity and sensitivity. Three of the chains that were CMV-associated were confirmed in vitro to be specific for CMV antigens.

V lost 6 bases and J lost 5; bases outside the gene matches: 13. The CDR3 totals 15 residues. Germline CDR1 reads MNHEY; CDR2 reads SMNVEV (reference sequence). The sequenced material came from PBMCs. The receptor's source is a woman in her thirties or forties in good health and CMV-seropositive. The chain carries TRBV27 and TRBJ2-7, with 7 bases identical to TRBD1. This chain's CDR3 is CASRGSTGPGNEQYF. CDR3 DNA: TGTGCCAGCAGGGGCTCGACAGGGCCAGGCAACGAGCAGTACTTC.